This T cell receptor (beta chain) was observed in a study of T cell responses to AZD1222 COVID-19 vaccine. Findings and caveats of the study: Samples come after the peak T cell response, not at day 14. Spike-specific TCR repertoires showed rising breadth and depth after two AZD1222 doses. Unmutated variant regions reportedly attract nearly half of all spike-specific TCRs.

V lost 5 bases, J lost 0 bases, and 12 bases stayed unmatched. This CDR3 contains 18 residues. Per germline, CDR1 SGHVS and CDR2 FNYEAQ. Second-dose schedules of about 4 or about 12 weeks were combined. The data were produced by immunoSEQ multiplex PCR, yet TCRdb's version contains in-frame clones alone and is incomplete. The sample yields more than 85,000 clones, 88% seen once. As concerns this clone: The antigen remains undetermined.

V usage is TRBV7-6 and J usage is TRBJ1-5, with 8 nucleotides matching TRBD1. Material: peripheral blood, obtained 28 days after the second AZD1222 dose. The clonotype was recovered from an adult who received the AZD1222 COVID-19 vaccine. CDR3 nucleotides: TGTGCCAGCAGCCGGAACGGACAGGGAATGGGTAGCAATCAGCCCCAGCATTTT. Translation gives CASSRNGQGMGSNQPQHF.